What follows are 22 T cell receptor beta chains derived from one specimen sequenced in a study of T-cell reconstitution after alpha-beta-depleted transplantation in children. The authors prepared the TCRbeta library with unique molecular identifiers. Via MiXCR, TCRdb re-called the PCR reads, giving one row per CDR3 protein. The sample yields 500,000 or so distinct CDR3 sequences, roughly an eighth seen once. This specimen consisted of PBMCs, mostly from graft donor cells, obtained 180 days after TCRalphabeta/CD19-depleted stem cell transplant. These TCRs come from a female patient younger than 10 who had a stem cell transplant for aplastic anemia, so the T cells may come from the graft donor.

This clonotype was seen a handful of times. The V and J genes are TRBV14 and TRBJ2-1; D remains unclear. Trimming pared 4 bases from V and 0 bases from J, leaving 10 bases between. The CDR3 loop spans 15 amino acids. Germline lookup yields CDR1 SGHDN and CDR2 FVKESK. The CDR3 sequence: CASSPLFSSYNEQFF. The CDR3 DNA reads as TGTGCCAGCAGCCCCCTTTTTAGCTCCTACAATGAGCAGTTCTTC. The full variable domain, its missing parts supplied by reference TRBV14 and TRBJ2-1, is EAGVTQFPSHSVIEKGQTVTLRCDPISGHDNLYWYRRVMGKEIKFLLHFVKESKQDESGMPNNRFLAERTGGTYSTLKVQPAELEDSGVYFCASSPLFSSYNEQFFGPGTRLTVL.

This clonotype was detected a few times. The chain uses TRBV5-8 and TRBJ1-1; no clear D gene. Trimming took off 6 bases at V and 2 bases at J, with 14 bases between the two ends. Per the germline V gene, CDR1 is SGHTS and CDR2 is YDEGEE. CDR3 length equals 14 residues. In nucleotides, the CDR3 is TGTGCCAGCACCAGGAGGTATGTTAACACTGAAGCTTTCTTT. It translates to CASTRRYVNTEAFF.

The table lists this clonotype with a few counts. This chain connects TRBV6-2 or TRBV6-3 to TRBJ1-1; tentatively, D is TRBD1 (5 bases). CDR1 MNHEY and CDR2 SVGEGT come from the germline V gene. This CDR3 is built from 14 residues. V was cut by 7 bases and J by 5 bases, with 17 bases left in between. CDR3 amino acids: CASTPPRVRTEAFF. In DNA form, the CDR3 reads TGTGCCAGCACCCCTCCCAGGGTGAGGACTGAAGCTTTCTTT.

This chain connects TRBV12-5 to TRBJ2-1; 9 nucleotides match TRBD2. The trim removed 3 bases at V and 6 bases at J, leaving 15 bases unmatched. This CDR3 comprises 18 residues. CDR1 and CDR2 (germline): LGHNT, FRNRAP. In nucleotides, the CDR3 is TGTGCTAGTGGTTTTAGGGACCCGGGTAGCGGGAGCATCAATGAGCAGTTCTTC. It encodes CASGFRDPGSGSINEQFF.

V and J are TRBV7-2 and TRBJ1-2, with TRBD1 as a possible D gene (5 bases). From germline, CDR1 is SGHTA and CDR2 FQGNSA. V was clipped by 0 bases and J by 7 bases, with 15 bases between them. The CDR3 has 15 residues. CDR3 sequence: CASSLAGRDWGGYTF. The CDR3 region has the DNA TGTGCCAGCAGCTTAGCGGGGCGGGACTGGGGTGGCTACACCTTC.

This clonotype showed up just a few times. The chain uses TRBV3-1 and TRBJ2-7; D is tentatively TRBD1 or TRBD2 (5 bases each). Germline V lookup: CDR1 LGHDT, CDR2 YNNKEL (reference sequence). The CDR3 totals 16 residues. Trimming left V 4 bases short and J 2 bases short, with 18 bases between. CDR3 DNA sequence: TGTGCCAGCAGCCCGGGGCCAGGGACCGGGGCCTACGAGCAGTACTTC. It yields the protein CASSPGPGTGAYEQYF.

A few counts support this clonotype. The chain has TRBV20-1 and TRBJ2-3; 9 bases line up with TRBD2. With V trimmed by 6 bases and J by 2 bases, 6 bases remained unmatched. CDR1 and CDR2 from the germline V gene are DFQATT and SNEGSKA (reference sequence). This CDR3 is 14 amino acids long. This CDR3 is CSAKLAGNTDTQYF. As DNA, the CDR3 is TGCAGTGCAAAACTAGCGGGCAACACAGATACGCAGTATTTT.

This chain uses TRBV7-2 with TRBJ2-3; D remains unclear. This CDR3 has 14 residues. With 4 bases removed from V and 0 bases from J, the gap between germline ends came to 8 bases. Germline V gene data show CDR1 as SGHTA and CDR2 as FQGNSA. The CDR3 sequence is CASSWSDSTDTQYF. The CDR3 coding sequence is TGTGCCAGCAGCTGGTCCGACAGCACAGATACGCAGTATTTT.

This rearrangement joins TRBV12-3 or TRBV12-4 to TRBJ2-7, with 7 positions matching TRBD2. This CDR3 comprises 13 residues. V lost 5 bases to trimming and J lost 3 bases; unmatched junction nucleotides: 4. The CDR3 here is CASSRSGIYEQYV. CDR3 nucleotides: TGTGCCAGCAGTCGCAGCGGGATCTACGAGCAGTACGTC.

The chain recombines TRBV4-3 with TRBJ1-3, with a possible D match to TRBD1 (6 bases). Germline V gives CDR1 LGHNA, CDR2 YSLEER. The length of the CDR3 is 15 residues. Trimming shortened V by 4 bases and J by 4 bases, and 14 bases separated the two germline ends. DNA for the CDR3: TGCGCCAGCAGCCGCAGCAGGGGAGAAGGAAACACCATATATTTT. It codes for CASSRSRGEGNTIYF.

This clonotype was seen only a few times. The chain joins TRBV21-1 to TRBJ2-7; TRBD1, the D gene given by the table, was not confirmed from the DNA. TRBV21-1 is classified as a pseudogene. This CDR3 has 14 amino acids. The CDR3 protein is CASSPGTADYEQYF. CDR3 DNA: TGTGCCAGCAGCCCGGGGACGGCGGACTACGAGCAGTACTTC.

This clonotype was counted between two and nine times. The chain links TRBV20-1 to TRBJ2-1; D gene uncertain. V lost 4 bases, J lost 4 bases, and 5 bases lay in between. Germline lookup yields CDR1 DFQATT and CDR2 SNEGSKA (reference sequence). This CDR3 comprises 11 residues. The DNA of the CDR3 is TGCAGTGCTAATCTTTACAATGAGCAGTTCTTC. This encodes CSANLYNEQFF.

V is TRBV7-6 and J is TRBJ2-1, with TRBD1 matching 9 bases. V gave up 1 base and J gave up 9 bases; unmatched junction bases: 10. CDR1 and CDR2 from the germline V gene are SGHVS and FNYEAQ. The CDR3 totals 16 residues. The CDR3 is CASSLEPGQGFTEQFF. The CDR3 nucleotides are TGTGCCAGCAGCTTAGAGCCGGGACAGGGATTCACTGAGCAGTTCTTC.

There are many counts of this clonotype. This sequence joins TRBV5-1 and TRBJ2-1; 12 bases are shared with TRBD2. V shed 0 bases, J shed 0 bases, and the junction held 4 bases outside the gene matches. CDR3 length: 18 residues. Germline V gene sequence: CDR1 SGHRS, CDR2 YFSETQ. The CDR3 DNA reads as TGCGCCAGCAGCTTGGGTAGGACTAGCGGGGCCTCCTACAATGAGCAGTTCTTC. This encodes CASSLGRTSGASYNEQFF. The full variable domain, its missing parts supplied by reference TRBV5-1 and TRBJ2-1, is KAGVTQTPRYLIKTRGQQVTLSCSPISGHRSVSWYQQTPGQGLQFLFEYFSETQRNKGNFPGRFSGRQFSNSRSEMNVSTLELGDSALYLCASSLGRTSGASYNEQFFGPGTRLTVL.

The chain recombines TRBV10-3 with TRBJ2-1, with 8 bases identical to TRBD2. The CDR3 consists of 16 residues. Germline V gene data show CDR1 as ENHRY and CDR2 as SYGVKD. Trimming cost V 0 bases and J 9 bases; bases outside gene matches: 10. CDR3 sequence: CAISESKREGGGEQFF. The CDR3 coding sequence is TGTGCCATCAGTGAGTCGAAACGGGAGGGAGGGGGTGAGCAGTTCTTC.

This clonotype has at least ten counts. J is TRBJ2-5 and V is TRBV28; 7 bases match TRBD1. The CDR3 contains 14 residues. The germline gives CDR1 MDHEN, CDR2 SYDVKM. Trimming at V came to 3 bases and at J to 2 bases, leaving 3 bases not matched to a gene. CDR3 nucleotide sequence: TGTGCCAGCAGTTTCGGGACAGATCAAGAGACCCAGTACTTC. As protein: CASSFGTDQETQYF.

This clonotype was seen ten or more times. The chain joins TRBV18 to TRBJ2-2; no clear D. The CDR3 is made up of 16 amino acids. Trimming stripped 2 bases from V and 3 bases from J, with 13 bases between. Germline CDR1 and CDR2: KGHSH and LQKENI. The CDR3 here is CASSPVSSSYTGELFF. CDR3 in DNA: TGTGCCAGCTCACCAGTCTCGTCTTCATACACCGGGGAGCTGTTTTTT.

This clonotype occurred a few times. The chain recombines TRBV7-8 with TRBJ2-7; D remains ambiguous. This CDR3 is built from 12 residues. V was trimmed by 1 base and J by 9 bases, leaving 10 bases between them. The germline V gene has CDR1 SGHVS and CDR2 FQNEAQ. The CDR3, as DNA: TGTGCCAGCAGCTTAGGATATACGAGGCAGTACGTC. It encodes CASSLGYTRQYV.

CDR3 in amino acids: CASSLGPKTVLSGNTIYF. The DNA of the CDR3 is TGTGCCAGCAGCCTCGGCCCTAAGACAGTTCTGTCTGGAAACACCATATATTTT. This sequence joins TRBV13 and TRBJ1-3; TRBD1 might be the D (5 bases). Trimming took 5 bases from V and 1 from J, leaving 21 bases between them. The length of the CDR3 is 18 residues. The germline CDR1 and CDR2 sequences are PRHDT and FYEKMQ (reference sequence).

This clonotype was counted ten times or more. V is TRBV12-3 or TRBV12-4 and J is TRBJ2-3; possible D gene TRBD1, 5 bases. The germline V and J ends were trimmed by 3 bases and 9 bases, with 13 bases remaining between them. CDR3 size: 13 residues. The CDR3 spells CASSLSRAGTQYF. The CDR3 coding sequence is TGTGCCAGCAGTTTGTCCAGGGCAGGGACGCAGTATTTT.

This clonotype showed up just a few times. V usage is TRBV6-5 and J usage is TRBJ1-5; D gene unclear. Germline assignment: CDR1 MNHEY and CDR2 SVGAGI. Between the trimmed V and J ends, which lost 0 bases and 2 bases, there was a span of 14 bases. The CDR3 has 17 amino acids. CDR3 in amino acids: CASSYSANIRGNQPQHF. In DNA form, the CDR3 reads TGTGCCAGCAGTTACTCAGCCAATATTCGGGGCAATCAGCCCCAGCATTTT.

This clonotype was counted between two and nine times. The rearrangement joins TRBV7-9 to TRBJ2-1; 8 positions match TRBD2. J was trimmed by 8 bases and V by 1 base; bases with no gene match: 10. From germline, CDR1 is SEHNR and CDR2 FQNEAQ (reference sequence). The CDR3 spans 16 residues. CDR3 residues: CASSLDWAAGDDEQFF. CDR3 coding DNA: TGTGCCAGCAGCTTAGATTGGGCAGCGGGGGACGATGAGCAGTTCTTC.